This T cell receptor beta chain was identified in a study of Graves' ophthalmopathy and Graves' hyperthyroidism. The germline V gene has CDR1 SSHAT and CDR2 FNYEAQ (reference sequence). The CDR3 has 13 amino acids. Amplification of TCR beta CDR3 regions used RNA transcripts. Following a first-round RT-PCR that used HTBI primers, a second-round multiplex PCR was carried out. One entry per CDR3 protein, called by TCRdb with MiXCR from the multiplex PCR reads. The table records hundreds of thousands of distinct CDR3 sequences, approximately 40% of them present only once. Notes on this clonotype: A junction boundary mismatches the germline segment, possibly from a read error.

This TCR was sampled from an adult man with Graves' ophthalmopathy. The chain carries TRBV7-7 and TRBJ1-4; 9 nucleotides match TRBD1. The sequenced sample was peripheral blood. The DNA of the CDR3 is TGTGCTAGCAGCCCGGGACAGGGAGGAAAACTGTTTTTT. Translated, it gives CASSPGQGGKLFF. The variable domain in full, with the rest retrieved from reference TRBV7-7 and TRBJ1-4, is GAGVSQSPRYKVTKRGQDVTLRCDPISSHATLYWYQQALGQGPEFLTYFNYEAQPDKSGLPSDRFSAERPEGSISTLTIQRTEQRDSAMYRCASSPGQGGKLFFGSGTQLSVL.